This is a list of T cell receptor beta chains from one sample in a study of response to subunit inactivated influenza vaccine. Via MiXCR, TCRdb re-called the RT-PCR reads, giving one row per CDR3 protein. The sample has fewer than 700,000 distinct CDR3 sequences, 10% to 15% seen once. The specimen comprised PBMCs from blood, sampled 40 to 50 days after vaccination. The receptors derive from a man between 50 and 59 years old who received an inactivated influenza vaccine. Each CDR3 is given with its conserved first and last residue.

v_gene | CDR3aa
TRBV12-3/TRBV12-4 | CASSPRGPRNTEAFF
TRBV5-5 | CASSLVPDREGQPQHF
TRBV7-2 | CASSLAWGNPSTDTQYF
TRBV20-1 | CSALGGRGANVLTF
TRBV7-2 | CASSLSHKNQPQHF
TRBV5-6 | CASSELTANTGELFF
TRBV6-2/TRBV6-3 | CASSPVFNEQFF
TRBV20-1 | CSARDGREFGNEQYF
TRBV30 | CACFGGSGYGYTF
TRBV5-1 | CASSLANEQFF
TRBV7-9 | CASSYGTSATYEQYF
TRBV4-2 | CASSQSGLAGGPYNEQFF
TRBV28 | CASRTAYEQYF
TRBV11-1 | CASSSRALGSGELFF
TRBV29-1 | CSVKREGSHEQFF
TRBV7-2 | CASSLGLAGGQGEQFF
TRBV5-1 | CASSLVRLADQETQYF
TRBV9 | CASSAGLVDLSNEQFF
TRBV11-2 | CASSLSTGIAETQYF
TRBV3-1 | CASSQQGLYNEQFF
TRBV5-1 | CASSLEWSDTGELFF
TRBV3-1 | CASSQVLRQLDNSPLHF
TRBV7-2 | CASLKSSGQSYEQYF
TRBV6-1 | CASSEAGNYGYTF
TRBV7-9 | CASSLASGSADTQNF
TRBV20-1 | CSAREGDSPLHF
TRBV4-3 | CASSQGAGGSYNEQFF
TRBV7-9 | CASSLYNREKTFF
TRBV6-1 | CASSETVQLFSYEQYF
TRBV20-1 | CSAPGDQSYEQYF
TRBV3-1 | CASSSSWEISGANVLTF
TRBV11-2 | CASSLRGRDWAQYF
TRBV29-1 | CSVAPRVDTDTQYF
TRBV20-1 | CSASAWTSALDHEQFF
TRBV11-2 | CASSHRPKGLAGAYNEQFF
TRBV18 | CASSVPGHGGYTF
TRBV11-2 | CASSLVRQGALNEQFF